The T cell receptor beta chain described here comes from a study of response to subunit inactivated influenza vaccine. Findings and limits, study-wide: The authors suggested that every seasonal influenza vaccination recruits few new T cells.

TCRdb reprocessed the RT-PCR reads with MiXCR, giving one entry per CDR3 protein. The sample carries roughly 650,000 distinct CDR3 sequences, more than 15% recorded once. This clonotype was counted ten times or more. Its antigen is not identified. Losses at the gene ends were 5 bases for V and 2 bases for J; bases not matched to a gene: 4. The CDR3 contains 15 residues. The sequencing used PBMCs from blood, collected roughly 12 days after vaccination. The sequence was collected from a man aged 50 to 59 who received an inactivated influenza vaccine. This rearrangement joins TRBV12-3 or TRBV12-4 to TRBJ1-3; 9 bases match TRBD1. CDR3: CASSTGTGTGNTIYF. The CDR3 bases are TGTGCCAGCAGTACCGGGACAGGGACTGGAAACACCATATATTTT.